These 5 T cell receptor beta chains share one sample of origin, sequenced in a study of blood T cell repertoires in COVID-19. Produced via immunoSEQ multiplex PCR; TCRdb's table is partial and in-frame only. Of 220,000 or so clones in the sample, roughly 84% were seen once. The sequencing input was peripheral blood. The origin of the receptors is a woman under 40 who had recovered from COVID-19.

V usage is TRBV9 and J usage is TRBJ2-5; D is ambiguous. The CDR3 runs 14 residues. V was pared by 4 bases and J by 4 bases, with 14 bases between. Germline-derived CDR1 and CDR2 are SGDLS and YYNGEE. The CDR3, as DNA: TGTGCCAGCAGCCCTGGCGGCATTGGAGAGACCCAGTACTTC. Residues: CASSPGGIGETQYF.

This chain joins TRBV5-1 and TRBJ2-3, with TRBD1 matching 7 bases. V shed 0 bases and J 1 base; nucleotides not matched to a gene: 2. This CDR3 comprises 15 residues. Germline V CDR1 and CDR2: SGHRS, YFSETQ. This CDR3 is CASSLEGQGTDTQYF. The CDR3 DNA follows: TGCGCCAGCAGCTTGGAAGGACAGGGCACAGATACGCAGTATTTT.

As for this clone: At one end the junction does not follow the germline gene, possibly because of a read error. V usage is TRBV5-1 and J usage is TRBJ2-2; TRBD1 might be the D (6 bases). Germline lookup yields CDR1 SGHRS and CDR2 YFSETQ. The length of the CDR3 is 14 residues. CDR3 nucleotides: TGCGCCAGCAGTTTGGACAGTAACACCGGGGAGCTGTTTTTT. Translating gives CASSLDSNTGELFF.

This rearrangement joins TRBV6-1 to TRBJ2-5; 12 positions agree with TRBD2. Trimming removed 0 bases from V and 5 bases from J; junction bases left unmatched: 7. Germline CDR1 MNHNS, CDR2 SASEGT. This CDR3 comprises 17 residues. Here the CDR3 DNA reads TGTGCCAGCAGTGAAGCGGCTAGCGGGAGGGCCAGGGAGACCCAGTACTTC. The encoded protein is CASSEAASGRARETQYF.

The chain is built from TRBV11-3 and TRBJ2-3; 7 bases line up with TRBD1. The J segment lost 3 bases and the V segment lost 3 bases, leaving 3 bases of the junction unmatched. Germline V gene data show CDR1 as SGHNT and CDR2 as YENEEA. The CDR3 runs 14 residues. The CDR3 DNA follows: TGTGCCAGCAGCTTGAGCAGGGGGACAGATACGCAGTATTTT. It yields the protein CASSLSRGTDTQYF.